Shown below are 20 T cell receptor beta chains from a single sample sequenced in a study of cytomegalovirus exposure and HLA in healthy donors. 60 Vbeta and 13 Jbeta primers were used in PCR. Generated by immunoSEQ multiplex PCR, the TCRdb table keeps only in-frame clones and is missing some. The top ten clones hold around an eighth of a sample with 100,000 to 120,000 clones, 76% of them seen once. The sequencing input was PBMCs. These TCRs come from a man aged 30 to 45 in good health and CMV-seropositive.

The sample holds a few counts of this clone. This rearrangement joins TRBV25-1 to TRBJ2-2; D remains unclear. Germline CDR1 is MGHDK and CDR2 is SYGVNS. The ends were cut back, 5 bases at V and 6 bases at J, with 7 bases in the middle. The CDR3 is 12 amino acids. CDR3 nucleotide sequence: TGTGCCAGCAGTAAACTCGCCGGGGAGCTGTTTTTT. Translated: CASSKLAGELFF.

This clone was seen a few times. The chain recombines TRBV2 with TRBJ1-1, with a possible D match to TRBD1 (6 bases). Trimming cost V 0 bases and J 5 bases, with 16 bases left between them. CDR3 length: 16 amino acids. Looked up from germline, CDR1 is SNHLY and CDR2 is FYNNEI. CDR3 coding DNA: TGTGCCAGCAGTGAAGCGGGTCCGGGGAGGGGGACTGAAGCTTTCTTT. Translating it yields CASSEAGPGRGTEAFF.

The DNA for the CDR3 is TGTGCCAGCAGTTACTCGGGGGCGGAGGTCTCCTACGAGCAGTACTTC. Translation: CASSYSGAEVSYEQYF. The V call is TRBV6-5, the J call TRBJ2-7; maybe TRBD1 (6 bases). CDR3 length: 16 amino acids. Germline V gene sequence: CDR1 MNHEY, CDR2 SVGAGI. V was pared by 0 bases and J by 0 bases, with 12 bases between.

The sample holds a few counts of this clone. The chain recombines TRBV7-2 with TRBJ2-2; possible D gene TRBD1, 6 bases. V lost 0 bases to trimming and J lost 6 bases, with 11 bases between them. Germline V gene lookup returns CDR1 SGHTA and CDR2 FQGNSA. CDR3 size: 15 residues. CDR3 sequence: CASSLAASGAGELFF. CDR3 nucleotide sequence: TGTGCCAGCAGCTTAGCCGCATCAGGGGCCGGGGAGCTGTTTTTT. The full variable domain, rest sourced from reference TRBV7-2 and TRBJ2-2, is GAGVSQSPSNKVTEKGKDVELRCDPISGHTALYWYRQSLGQGLEFLIYFQGNSAPDKSGLPSDRFSAERTGGSVSTLTIQRTQQEDSAVYLCASSLAASGAGELFFGEGSRLTVL.

V is TRBV15 and J is TRBJ1-5; a possible D gene is TRBD1 (6 bases). The CDR3 is 15 residues long. Germline V gene lookup returns CDR1 LNHNV and CDR2 YYDKDF (reference sequence). V lost 9 bases, J lost 2 bases, and 17 bases lay in between. CDR3: CATTRRGAGNQPQHF. CDR3 bases: TGTGCCACAACTAGGCGGGGGGCTGGCAATCAGCCCCAGCATTTT.

The chain links TRBV29-1 to TRBJ2-5; a weak D match, TRBD2 (5 bases). The CDR3 spans 12 residues. The V gene lost 4 bases and the J gene lost 0 bases, with 6 bases spanning the gap. Germline CDR1 is SQVTM and CDR2 is ANQGSEA. The CDR3: CSVGGYQETQYF. CDR3 coding DNA: TGCAGCGTTGGAGGGTACCAAGAGACCCAGTACTTC.

The V gene is TRBV28, the J gene TRBJ2-1, with 9 nucleotides matching TRBD1. V lost 3 bases to trimming and J lost 5 bases; unmatched junction nucleotides: 5. This CDR3 is 15 amino acids long. The germline gives CDR1 MDHEN, CDR2 SYDVKM. Here the CDR3 reads CASSLVQGADNEQFF. CDR3 coding DNA: TGTGCCAGCAGTTTGGTACAGGGGGCCGACAATGAGCAGTTCTTC.

This chain uses TRBV4-3 with TRBJ2-3; TRBD2 aligns across 7 bases. The CDR3 consists of 19 residues. Germline V gene sequence: CDR1 LGHNA, CDR2 YSLEER. V lost 0 bases, J lost 3 bases, and 15 bases stayed unmatched. The chain's CDR3 is CASSQEWNRGGFRTDTQYF. CDR3 in DNA: TGCGCCAGCAGCCAAGAATGGAACCGGGGAGGGTTTCGTACAGATACGCAGTATTTT.

This clone was observed a few times. V usage is TRBV9 and J usage is TRBJ1-5; no clear D gene. This CDR3 is built from 14 residues. V was cut by 0 bases and J by 4 bases, with 8 bases left in between. CDR1 and CDR2 from the germline V gene are SGDLS and YYNGEE. The CDR3 region has the DNA TGTGCCAGCAGCGTAGCCGGAGGGAATCAGCCCCAGCATTTT. Translated, it gives CASSVAGGNQPQHF.

This clone has only a few counts. This chain connects TRBV29-1 to TRBJ2-7, with TRBD2 matching 9 bases. This CDR3 region has 13 residues. Per the germline V gene, CDR1 is SQVTM and CDR2 is ANQGSEA. V shed 5 bases and J 4 bases; nucleotides not matched to a gene: 6. The CDR3 protein is CSVKASGEYEQYF. Here the CDR3 DNA reads TGCAGCGTTAAGGCTAGCGGGGAGTACGAGCAGTACTTC.

V usage is TRBV20-1 and J usage is TRBJ2-1; D is ambiguous. Germline CDR1 reads DFQATT; CDR2 reads SNEGSKA (reference sequence). The CDR3 sequence is 11 residues long. V gave up 5 bases and J gave up 7 bases, with 9 bases separating them. CDR3 in amino acids: CSAPDWNEQFF. CDR3 bases: TGCAGTGCTCCCGACTGGAATGAGCAGTTCTTC.

The J gene is TRBJ2-1, the V gene TRBV13, with D possibly TRBD1 on 7 matching bases. Germline CDR1 PRHDT, CDR2 FYEKMQ (reference sequence). Trimming removed 4 bases at V and 1 base at J, with 14 bases between. The CDR3 runs to 16 residues. CDR3: CASSSRQGGSYNEQFF. The CDR3 coding sequence is TGTGCCAGCAGCTCCCGACAGGGAGGATCCTACAATGAGCAGTTCTTC.

The chain joins TRBV28 to TRBJ1-5; D unresolved. Per germline, CDR1 MDHEN and CDR2 SYDVKM. Deletions cut 3 bases from V and 7 bases from J, with 13 bases between. CDR3 length: 14 amino acids. This CDR3 is CASSFPEKSQPQHF. The CDR3, as DNA: TGTGCCAGCAGTTTTCCCGAGAAGTCCCAGCCCCAGCATTTT.

This sequence joins TRBV10-2 and TRBJ2-5; 9 bases agree with TRBD2. J gave up 3 bases and V 4 bases, and 6 bases lay outside the gene matches. This CDR3 has 15 residues. From germline, CDR1 is WSHSY and CDR2 SAAADI. The CDR3 sequence is CASSGLLAGKETQYF. The DNA for the CDR3 is TGCGCCAGCAGTGGCCTGCTAGCGGGGAAAGAGACCCAGTACTTC.

This chain uses TRBV6-5 with TRBJ2-7; TRBD2 aligns across 9 bases. V lost 0 bases, J lost 6 bases, and 6 bases stayed unmatched. CDR3 length equals 15 residues. Per germline, CDR1 MNHEY and CDR2 SVGAGI. The CDR3 nucleotides are TGTGCCAGCAGTTACTCCTCCAGCGGGGGGAGCGAGCAGTACTTC. Its translation: CASSYSSSGGSEQYF.

The gene calls are TRBV29-1 and TRBJ2-5; a possible D gene is TRBD2 (6 bases). The CDR3 covers 14 residues. V was trimmed by 2 bases and J by 7 bases, leaving 17 bases between them. CDR1 is SQVTM, CDR2 ANQGSEA, per germline. For the CDR3, the DNA is TGCAGCGTTGAACCGGGACTTGCTATAGGGACCCAGTACTTC. This gives the protein CSVEPGLAIGTQYF.

The rearrangement links TRBV28 to TRBJ2-7; D is perhaps TRBD1 (6 bases). The germline gives CDR1 MDHEN, CDR2 SYDVKM. Trimming removed 3 bases from V and 3 bases from J, with 15 bases in between. This CDR3 region has 15 residues. CDR3 in amino acids: CASSLARQGSYEQYF. DNA of the CDR3: TGTGCCAGCAGTTTGGCCCGCCAGGGGAGCTACGAGCAGTACTTC.

The chain employs TRBV7-8 and TRBJ2-1, with 10 bases fitting TRBD2. The CDR3 runs 16 residues. Germline V CDR1 and CDR2: SGHVS, FQNEAQ. The V gene end was trimmed by 3 bases and the J gene end by 6 bases; junction bases not matched to a gene: 8. The CDR3 DNA reads as TGTGCCAGCAGCTTCAAAGCGGGGGGGCCCGGCAATGAGCAGTTCTTC. Translated: CASSFKAGGPGNEQFF.

The rearrangement joins TRBV29-1 to TRBJ2-2; 8 bases align to TRBD2. V dropped 5 bases and J dropped 3; count of bases not matched to a gene: 2. The CDR3 contains 13 residues. CDR1 and CDR2 (germline): SQVTM, ANQGSEA. The DNA for the CDR3 is TGCAGCGTTCGGGAGGGATACACCGGGGAGCTGTTTTTT. Protein sequence: CSVREGYTGELFF.

There are a few counts of this clone. The V and J genes are TRBV10-1 and TRBJ2-7, with D unresolved. V was shortened by 2 bases and J by 1 base, with 6 bases between the two germline ends. CDR1 is WNHNN, CDR2 SYGVQD, per germline (reference sequence). This CDR3 is built from 13 residues. Here the CDR3 reads CASSETDSYEQYF. Here the CDR3 DNA reads TGCGCCAGCAGTGAGACAGATTCCTACGAGCAGTACTTC.